This paragraph reports one T cell receptor (beta chain). Its antigen is as yet unknown. Between the trimmed V and J ends, which lost 1 base and 10 bases, there was a span of 14 bases. This CDR3 comprises 14 residues. The V gene's germline CDR1 is GTSNPN and CDR2 SVGIG (reference sequence). The sample originates from a study of T cell responses to AZD1222 COVID-19 vaccine. Here immunoSEQ multiplex PCR was the method, and the copy in TCRdb shows in-frame clones only, minus some. The profile shows about 110,000 clones, around 90% of them singletons. Points from the study as a whole: The donor group comprised mostly white British people and more females; the analysis possibly underestimated clonal diversity.

Sequenced here: peripheral blood, sampled 28 days after the second AZD1222 dose. This TCR was recovered from an adult who received the AZD1222 COVID-19 vaccine. The chain employs TRBV30 and TRBJ1-6, with D perhaps TRBD1 (5 bases). The CDR3 DNA reads TGTGCCTGGAGTGGGGGGGAAACTTTCTCACCCCTCCACTTT. Its translation is CAWSGGETFSPLHF.